This T cell receptor (beta chain) emerged from a study of tumor and adjacent non-tumor tissue in lung cancer. Study results and caveats: Tumor tissue had significantly higher TCR diversity than normal lung.

The library came from three nested PCR rounds adapted from ARM-PCR protocols. One entry per CDR3 protein, called by TCRdb with MiXCR from the multiplex PCR reads. Among about 79,000 distinct CDR3 sequences, just under 75% were seen once, and the ten largest hold 8.5% to 10%. The template was RNA from unsorted bulk tissue. Concerning this clonotype itself: The antigen remains unidentified. Germline is not matched at one junction end, which may reflect a read error.

Specimen: lung tumor tissue. This receptor was taken from a woman aged 35 to 49 with non-small cell lung cancer.

The CDR3 reads CSASHRDRGHDQPQHF. The CDR3 coding sequence is TGTAGTGCTTCTCACCGGGACAGGGGCCACGATCAGCCCCAGCATTTT. The rearrangement uses TRBV20-1 and TRBJ1-5; 10 nucleotides agree with TRBD1. Germline V gene lookup returns CDR1 DFQATT and CDR2 SNEGSKA (reference sequence). The CDR3 has 16 residues.